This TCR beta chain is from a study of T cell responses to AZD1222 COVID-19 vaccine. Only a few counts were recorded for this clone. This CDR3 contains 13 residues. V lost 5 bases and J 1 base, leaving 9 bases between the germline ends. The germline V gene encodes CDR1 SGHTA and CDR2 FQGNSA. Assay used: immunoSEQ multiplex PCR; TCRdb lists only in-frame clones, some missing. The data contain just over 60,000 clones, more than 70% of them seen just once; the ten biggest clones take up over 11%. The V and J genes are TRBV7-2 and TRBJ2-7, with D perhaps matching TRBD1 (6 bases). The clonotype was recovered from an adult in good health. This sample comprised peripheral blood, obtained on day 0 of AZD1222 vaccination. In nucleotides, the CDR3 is TGTGCCAGCAGCGAACAGGGTTCCTACGAGCAGTACTTC. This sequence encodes CASSEQGSYEQYF.